This TCR beta chain was found in a study of T cells in Graves' hyperthyroidism and ophthalmopathy. TCR beta CDR3 regions were amplified from RNA transcripts. The primer set for the first-round RT-PCR of the TCR CDR3 was HTBI. Using its own MiXCR run on the multiplex PCR reads, TCRdb lists one record per CDR3 protein. Found here are more than 650,000 distinct CDR3 sequences, around 15% of them singletons; the top ten hold roughly a tenth. This clonotype appeared many times. The germline V gene encodes CDR1 SGHTA and CDR2 FQGNSA. Trimming removed 8 bases at V and 1 base at J, with 16 bases between. This CDR3 region has 15 residues. Among the patients, aged 18 to 65, hyperthyroidism was newly diagnosed and had lasted under 2 months.

The sequence came from a woman in her late teens or twenties with Graves' hyperthyroidism. The sequencing sample was made of blood. The V and J genes are TRBV7-2 and TRBJ2-3, with D possibly being TRBD1 (6 bases). CDR3 loop: CASRDRSGGTDTQYF. For the CDR3, the DNA is TGTGCCAGCCGCGACAGGAGTGGCGGCACAGATACGCAGTATTTT.